This T cell receptor beta chain was found in a study of long-term antiretroviral therapy in people with HIV. This CDR3 has 15 residues. V was pared by 0 bases and J by 3 bases, with 9 bases between. Germline assignment: CDR1 SEHNR and CDR2 FQNEAQ (reference sequence). Version v3.0 of the immunoSEQ assay was performed at survey level. Method: immunoSEQ multiplex PCR; TCRdb's copy keeps in-frame clones and lacks some. This sample has 20,000 to 25,000 clones, with approximately 80% found just once. The TCR originated in a middle-aged woman with HIV. The rearrangement uses TRBV7-9 and TRBJ2-1; D not resolved. The source material was unsorted PBMCs, sampled 1.2 years after starting antiretroviral therapy. CDR3 in amino acids: CASSLAPRIYNEQFF. The CDR3 DNA is TGTGCCAGCAGCTTAGCACCGCGGATCTACAATGAGCAGTTCTTC.